The clone carrying this TCR beta chain was recorded a few times. The sample is drawn from a study of T-cell reconstitution after alpha-beta-depleted transplantation in children. It was with unique molecular identifiers that the TCRbeta library was prepared. TCRdb independently ran MiXCR on the PCR reads; one entry per CDR3 protein. This table holds about 510,000 distinct CDR3 sequences, over 10% found once. Per the germline V gene, CDR1 is SGHTA and CDR2 is FQGTGA. Deletions cut 6 bases from V and 4 bases from J, with 15 bases between. The CDR3 has 14 amino acids. Material: PBMCs, mostly from graft donor cells, obtained 180 days after TCRalphabeta/CD19-depleted stem cell transplant. This chain links TRBV7-3 with TRBJ1-1; the D is unclear. This sequence was found in a female patient aged 2-15 years who had a stem cell transplant for aplastic anemia, so the T cells may come from the graft donor. CDR3 DNA sequence: TGTGCCAGCAGTGCGGACCCCTCGGGCACTGAAGCTTTCTTT. It is translated as CASSADPSGTEAFF. The variable domain in full, with the rest retrieved from reference TRBV7-3 and TRBJ1-1, is GAGVSQTPSNKVTEKGKYVELRCDPISGHTALYWYRQSLGQGPEFLIYFQGTGAADDSGLPNDRFFAVRPEGSVSTLKIQRTERGDSAVYLCASSADPSGTEAFFGQGTRLTVV.